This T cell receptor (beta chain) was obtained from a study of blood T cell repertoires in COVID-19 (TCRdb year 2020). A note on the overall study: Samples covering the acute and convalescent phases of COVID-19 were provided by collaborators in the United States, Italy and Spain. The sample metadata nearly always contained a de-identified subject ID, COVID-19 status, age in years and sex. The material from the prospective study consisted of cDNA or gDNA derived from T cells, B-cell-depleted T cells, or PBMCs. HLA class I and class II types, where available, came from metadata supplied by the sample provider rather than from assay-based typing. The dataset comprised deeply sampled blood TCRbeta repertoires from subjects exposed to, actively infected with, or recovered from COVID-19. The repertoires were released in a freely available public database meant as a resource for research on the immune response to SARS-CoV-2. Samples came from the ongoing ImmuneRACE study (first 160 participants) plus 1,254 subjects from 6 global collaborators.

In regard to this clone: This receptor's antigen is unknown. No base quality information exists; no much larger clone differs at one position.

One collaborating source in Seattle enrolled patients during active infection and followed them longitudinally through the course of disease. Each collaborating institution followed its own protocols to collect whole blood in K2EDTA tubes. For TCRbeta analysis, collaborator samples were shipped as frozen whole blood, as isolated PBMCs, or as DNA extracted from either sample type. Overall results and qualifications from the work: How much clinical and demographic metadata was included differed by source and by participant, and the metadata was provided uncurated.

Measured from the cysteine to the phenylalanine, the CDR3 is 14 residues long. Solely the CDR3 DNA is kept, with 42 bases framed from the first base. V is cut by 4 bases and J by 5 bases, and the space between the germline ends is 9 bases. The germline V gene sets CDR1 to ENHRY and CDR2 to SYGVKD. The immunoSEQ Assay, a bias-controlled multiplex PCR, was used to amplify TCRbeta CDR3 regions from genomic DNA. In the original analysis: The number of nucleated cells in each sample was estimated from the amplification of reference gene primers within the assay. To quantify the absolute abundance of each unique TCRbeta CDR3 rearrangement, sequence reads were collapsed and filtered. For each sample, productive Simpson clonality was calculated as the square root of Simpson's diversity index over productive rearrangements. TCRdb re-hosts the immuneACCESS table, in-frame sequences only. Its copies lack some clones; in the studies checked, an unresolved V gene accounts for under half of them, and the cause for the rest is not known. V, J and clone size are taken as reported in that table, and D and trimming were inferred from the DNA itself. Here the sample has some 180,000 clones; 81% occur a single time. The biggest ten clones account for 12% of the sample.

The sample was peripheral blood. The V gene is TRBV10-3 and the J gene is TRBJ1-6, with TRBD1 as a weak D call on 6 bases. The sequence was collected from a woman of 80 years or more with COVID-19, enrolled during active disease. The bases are TGTGCCATCAGTGGGCAGGGGAATAATTCACCCCTCCACTTT. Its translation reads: CAISGQGNNSPLHF.